The source of this TCR beta chain is a study of T-cell reconstitution after alpha-beta-depleted transplantation in children (dated by TCRdb to about 2016). With respect to the entire study: T-cell immune reconstitution after TCRalphabeta/CD19-depleted allogeneic hematopoietic cell transplantation in children was quantitatively tracked in the study by means of TCR repertoire profiling. What the work shows at the level of the full study, not this receptor alone: Apparently early alphabetaT-cell count recovery about two months after transplant reportedly relied on only several hundred rapidly expanded clones derived from non-depleted graft cells. Hyperexpanded clone frequencies declined over subsequent months; after one year, T-cell counts and TCRbeta diversity were mostly attributed to newly produced T cells. The high TCRbeta diversity at day 60 in some patients was ascribed to recipient T cells and intrathymic progenitors that had survived conditioning.

Note on this clonotype: It has no known antigen specificity. Per-base qualities were not stored, and no clone one base away is much larger.

What the treatment or condition label conveys for this sample: allogeneic hematopoietic cell transplantation with graft depleted of TCRalphabeta T cells and CD19 B cells. The children who served as transplant recipients had been given grafts of TCRalphabeta/CD19-depleted allogeneic hematopoietic cells. The germline V gene (reference sequence) yields LNHDA for CDR1 and SQIVND for CDR2. V gives up 5 bases and J gives up 7 bases, and the segment between their germline ends measures 8 bases. The CDR3 runs 11 residues from the cysteine to the phenylalanine. Of all the DNA, just the CDR3 is kept, 33 bases in frame from base 1. The library was obtained by PCR. Reads for this sample came from an Illumina HiSeq 2500. To normalize quantification of the TCRbeta repertoire, the TCR libraries were built with molecular barcoding that relied on unique molecular identifiers. TCRdb applied fastp at Q25 and MiXCR to the public reads, then kept only in-frame beta chains. Identical CDR3 protein sequences are pooled into one entry, listed with their most common genes and DNA. Within this sample are fewer than 1 million distinct CDR3 sequences, with roughly 15% of them counted one time only. The ten largest clones represent around 5% of the sample.

The chain couples TRBV19 to TRBJ2-5, with no reliable assignment of the D segment. The receptor comes from a male patient younger than 18 who had a stem cell transplant for acute lymphoblastic leukemia, so the T cells may come from the graft donor. The source material was PBMCs, mostly from graft donor cells, sampled 360 days after TCRalphabeta/CD19-depleted stem cell transplant. The DNA sequence follows: TGTGCCAGTAGTCCTGGTTGGACCCAGTACTTC. It encodes CASSPGWTQYF.